Reported below is one T cell receptor (beta chain). The data originate from a study of blood T cell repertoires in COVID-19. V was shortened by 2 bases and J by 1 base, with 14 bases between the two germline ends. Looked up from germline, CDR1 is LNHDA and CDR2 is SQIVND (reference sequence). The CDR3 runs to 16 residues. Profiling relied on immunoSEQ multiplex PCR, and the TCRdb table lists in-frame clones only, not all of them. The sample has 97,000 or so clones, approximately 92% seen once. The sample taken for sequencing was peripheral blood. The chain combines TRBV19 with TRBJ1-1, with D possibly TRBD1 on 5 matching bases. The receptor was derived from a man aged 18 to 30 with acute or convalescent COVID-19. The CDR3 nucleotides read TGTGCCAGTAGTATATACGTAGGGGCCCAGAACACTGAAGCTTTCTTT. Its protein is CASSIYVGAQNTEAFF.